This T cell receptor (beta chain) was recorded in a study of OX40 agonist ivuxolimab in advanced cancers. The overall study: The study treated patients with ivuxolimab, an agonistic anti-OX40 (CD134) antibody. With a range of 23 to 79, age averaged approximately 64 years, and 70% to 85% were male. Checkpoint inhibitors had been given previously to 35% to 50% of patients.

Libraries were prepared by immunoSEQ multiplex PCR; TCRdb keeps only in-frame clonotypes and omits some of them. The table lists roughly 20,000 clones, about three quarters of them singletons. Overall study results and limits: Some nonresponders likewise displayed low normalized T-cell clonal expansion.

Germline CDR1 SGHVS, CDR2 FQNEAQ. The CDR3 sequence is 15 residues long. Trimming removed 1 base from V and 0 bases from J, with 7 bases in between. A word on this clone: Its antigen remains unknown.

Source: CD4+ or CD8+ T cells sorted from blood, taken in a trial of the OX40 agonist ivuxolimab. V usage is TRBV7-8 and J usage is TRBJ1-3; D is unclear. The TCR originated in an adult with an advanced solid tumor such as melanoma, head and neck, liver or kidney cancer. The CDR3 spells CASSLVRGSGNTIYF. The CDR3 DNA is TGTGCCAGCAGCTTAGTGCGGGGCTCTGGAAACACCATATATTTT.